Below, one T cell receptor (beta chain) is given with its context. This sample stems from a study of T cell responses to AZD1222 COVID-19 vaccine. TCRdb keeps only in-frame clones here, not all; method: immunoSEQ multiplex PCR. Of 150,000 or so clones detected, about 91% appear once; the ten largest clones hold 1% to 1.5%. The CDR3 extends over 15 amino acids. The V gene end was trimmed by 3 bases and the J gene end by 5 bases; junction bases not matched to a gene: 5. Germline V CDR1 and CDR2: SGHVS, FQNEAQ. The clonotype comes from an adult who received the AZD1222 COVID-19 vaccine. This rearrangement joins TRBV7-8 to TRBJ2-2, with 8 bases aligning to TRBD2. The sequenced sample was peripheral blood, obtained 28 days after the second AZD1222 dose. CDR3 in DNA: TGTGCCAGCAGCTTGAGCGGGAGCTTAACCGGGGAGCTGTTTTTT. Its protein product is CASSLSGSLTGELFF.